Presented here are 29 T cell receptor beta chains from one specimen sequenced in a study of identical twins (TCRdb year 2016). Library prep was done by 5' RACE. The sequencer listed for this sample is Illumina HiSeq 2000. TCRdb applied fastp at Q25 and MiXCR to the public reads, then kept only in-frame beta chains. One record per CDR3 amino acid sequence lists the most common genes and DNA. The sample profile shows 400,000 to 650,000 distinct CDR3 sequences; 20% to 25% of them were found once. Around 1% of the sample comes from the top ten. The same specimen was also included in a second study, on T cells expressing NK-cell markers.

The sample consisted of CD4+ T cells sorted from blood. All receptors derive from a woman between 18 and 30 years old in good health.

The J gene is TRBJ1-2, the V gene TRBV27; 8 bases map to TRBD1. The CDR3 runs 15 residues. Losses at the gene ends were 6 bases for V and 3 bases for J; bases not matched to a gene: 9. The germline V gene encodes CDR1 MNHEY and CDR2 SMNVEV (reference sequence). In DNA form, the CDR3 reads TGTGCCAGCAGCCGCACAGGGGGGGAGTACTATGGCTACACCTTC. Translating it yields CASSRTGGEYYGYTF.

This chain links TRBV20-1 with TRBJ2-1; 8 nucleotides match TRBD1. CDR3 size: 16 residues. CDR1 and CDR2 (germline): DFQATT, SNEGSKA (reference sequence). J was trimmed by 7 bases and V by 2 bases; bases with no gene match: 13. The CDR3 DNA is TGCAGTGCTAGACCGATAGGGCAGGGGGCATGGAATGAGCAGTTCTTC. Encoded protein: CSARPIGQGAWNEQFF.

The rearrangement uses TRBV7-8 and TRBJ1-1; D is undetermined. Germline V gives CDR1 SGHVS, CDR2 FQNEAQ. This CDR3 comprises 16 residues. Trimming took 1 base from V and 4 from J, leaving 16 bases between them. In DNA, the CDR3 is TGTGCCAGCAGCTTAGTCCGGAGCGCGGATTTCACTGAAGCTTTCTTT. Translated, it gives CASSLVRSADFTEAFF.

This clonotype was counted a few times. The chain links TRBV7-9 to TRBJ1-1, with TRBD1 matching 8 bases. J lost 8 bases, V lost 5 bases, and 7 bases had no gene match. CDR1 and CDR2 (germline): SEHNR, FQNEAQ (reference sequence). The CDR3 contains 13 residues. The CDR3 nucleotides read TGTGCCAGCAGCCTATCCCAGGGGGCCGAAGCTTTCTTT. It is translated as CASSLSQGAEAFF. The full variable domain, in which reference TRBV7-9 and TRBJ1-1 provide the parts outside the CDR3, is DTGVSQNPRHKITKRGQNVTFRCDPISEHNRLYWYRQTLGQGPEFLTYFQNEAQLEKSRLLSDRFSAERPKGSFSTLEIQRTEQGDSAMYLCASSLSQGAEAFFGQGTRLTVV.

The table lists this clonotype with many counts. This sequence joins TRBV5-1 and TRBJ1-2, with 7 bases matching TRBD1. The CDR3 is 15 amino acids. CDR1 is SGHRS, CDR2 YFSETQ, per germline. Losses at the gene ends were 0 bases for V and 2 bases for J; bases not matched to a gene: 4. This CDR3 is CASSLEGQPNYGYTF. The CDR3 DNA reads TGCGCCAGCAGCTTGGAGGGACAGCCGAACTATGGCTACACCTTC.

There are a few counts of this clonotype. The chain is built from TRBV20-1 and TRBJ2-7; D might be TRBD1 or TRBD2, each matching 7 bases. Trimming shortened V by 2 bases and J by 6 bases, and 14 bases separated the two germline ends. The germline gives CDR1 DFQATT, CDR2 SNEGSKA (reference sequence). The CDR3 runs 13 residues. In nucleotides, the CDR3 is TGCAGTGCTAGAACAACAGGGGAGGGCGAGCAGTACTTC. This sequence encodes CSARTTGEGEQYF.

The chain recombines TRBV6-1 with TRBJ1-1; no definite D call. Germline V gives CDR1 MNHNS, CDR2 SASEGT. Trimming pared 6 bases from V and 5 bases from J, leaving 13 bases between. The CDR3 contains 13 residues. For the CDR3, the DNA is TGTGCCAGCAGCCCAGGCCCTAAGACTGAAGCTTTCTTT. Translated: CASSPGPKTEAFF.

The chain employs TRBV2 and TRBJ2-3; perhaps TRBD1 as D (5 bases). Trimming took 6 bases from V and 5 from J, leaving 9 bases between them. In germline, CDR1 is SNHLY, CDR2 FYNNEI. The CDR3 loop spans 12 amino acids. The CDR3 loop is CASRLGRDTQYF. CDR3 nucleotides: TGTGCCAGCAGGTTGGGGCGAGATACGCAGTATTTT.

The V and J genes are TRBV12-3 or TRBV12-4 and TRBJ2-6; the D gene is possibly TRBD1 (6 bases). The CDR3 runs to 15 residues. V gave up 6 bases and J gave up 3 bases, with 12 bases separating them. CDR3 nucleotides: TGTGCCAGCAGCATTGGGACACTTGGGGCCAACGTCCTGACTTTC. It yields the protein CASSIGTLGANVLTF.

This clonotype appeared many times. V is TRBV7-6 and J is TRBJ1-1; D remains unclear. Germline CDR1 SGHVS, CDR2 FNYEAQ. V was cut by 5 bases and J by 0 bases, with 7 bases left in between. The length of the CDR3 is 13 residues. The CDR3 nucleotides are TGTGCCAGCAGCGAAGATCTGAACACTGAAGCTTTCTTT. This gives the protein CASSEDLNTEAFF. Variable domain in full (rest from reference TRBV7-6 and TRBJ1-1): GAGVSQSPRYKVTKRGQDVALRCDPISGHVSLYWYRQALGQGPEFLTYFNYEAQQDKSGLPNDRFSAERPEGSISTLTIQRTEQRDSAMYRCASSEDLNTEAFFGQGTRLTVV.

A few counts support this clonotype. The chain carries TRBV5-1 and TRBJ2-7; no definite D call. Germline V lookup: CDR1 SGHRS, CDR2 YFSETQ. This CDR3 comprises 18 residues. Between the trimmed V and J ends, which lost 4 bases and 3 bases, there was a span of 26 bases. The CDR3 sequence: CASSPQTVGSGTVYEQYF. In DNA, the CDR3 is TGCGCCAGCAGCCCCCAAACGGTGGGGTCCGGCACTGTCTACGAGCAGTACTTC.

Only a few counts were recorded for this clonotype. This chain links TRBV7-2 with TRBJ2-1, with 10 bases aligning to TRBD2. The V and J ends lost 3 bases and 8 bases, in that order; junction bases with no gene match: 7. The CDR3 is made up of 15 amino acids. Germline CDR1 reads SGHTA; CDR2 reads FQGNSA. In nucleotides, the CDR3 is TGTGCCAGCAGCTTCCTAGCGGGAGTCGTCGATGAGCAGTTCTTC. This gives the protein CASSFLAGVVDEQFF.

There are a few counts of this clonotype. This chain links TRBV20-1 with TRBJ2-6; a weak D match, TRBD2 (7 bases). The CDR3 contains 17 residues. Trimming took 5 bases from V and 2 from J, leaving 19 bases between them. CDR1 is DFQATT and CDR2 is SNEGSKA in the germline V gene (reference sequence). The DNA for the CDR3 is TGCAGTGCTGGCCGAGGGGGAGGGGTCACTGGGGCCAACGTCCTGACTTTC. Amino acid sequence: CSAGRGGGVTGANVLTF.

Regarding this clonotype: This clone may be a read error of a much larger clone one base away. The chain links TRBV3-1 to TRBJ2-3, with D hard to call. V lost 2 bases, J lost 0 bases, and 3 bases lay in between. Per germline, CDR1 LGHDT and CDR2 YNNKEL (reference sequence). CDR3 size: 13 residues. The chain's CDR3 is CASSQLSTDTQYF. The CDR3 DNA reads as TGTGCCAGCAGCCAACTAAGCACAGATACGCAGTATTTT.

V gene TRBV7-9 combines with J gene TRBJ2-1; the D gene could be TRBD1 or TRBD2 (5 bases each). With 1 base removed from V and 12 bases from J, the gap between germline ends came to 13 bases. Per germline, CDR1 SEHNR and CDR2 FQNEAQ (reference sequence). The CDR3 is 13 amino acids. CDR3 nucleotide sequence: TGTGCCAGCAGCTTAGGAGAGGGGCGGGTGCAGTTCTTC. Residues: CASSLGEGRVQFF.

This clonotype occurred a few times. The chain recombines TRBV20-1 with TRBJ2-3; TRBD2 aligns across 14 bases. The CDR3 loop spans 16 amino acids. Trimming removed 4 bases from V and 0 bases from J; junction bases left unmatched: 3. From germline, CDR1 is DFQATT and CDR2 SNEGSKA (reference sequence). The CDR3 coding sequence is TGCAGTGCTAAGGGGACTAGCGGGGGTAGCACAGATACGCAGTATTTT. Residues: CSAKGTSGGSTDTQYF.

This chain links TRBV11-2 with TRBJ2-2; D assignment may be TRBD1 or TRBD2 (6 bases each). V lost 4 bases and J 6 bases, leaving 9 bases between the germline ends. Germline CDR1 is SGHAT and CDR2 is FQNNGV. This CDR3 region has 13 residues. The CDR3 sequence is CASSWGAAGELFF. DNA of the CDR3: TGTGCCAGCAGCTGGGGGGCCGCCGGGGAGCTGTTTTTT. Together with reference TRBV11-2 and TRBJ2-2, the CDR3 gives the full variable domain: EAGVAQSPRYKIIEKRQSVAFWCNPISGHATLYWYQQILGQGPKLLIQFQNNGVVDDSQLPKDRFSAERLKGVDSTLKIQPAKLEDSAVYLCASSWGAAGELFFGEGSRLTVL.

This clonotype has just a few counts. This chain links TRBV24-1 with TRBJ2-3; TRBD1 agrees at 9 bases. The CDR3 sequence is 15 residues long. Germline V gene data show CDR1 as KGHDR and CDR2 as SFDVKD. J was trimmed by 4 bases and V by 3 bases; bases with no gene match: 4. CDR3 nucleotides: TGTGCCACCAGTGATATCGGACAGGGGTCAGATACGCAGTATTTT. Protein product: CATSDIGQGSDTQYF.

There are a few counts of this clonotype. The CDR3 region is CSAATSLGGGDIQYF. The CDR3 DNA is TGCAGTGCCGCTACCTCCCTGGGCGGTGGGGACATTCAGTACTTC. The gene calls are TRBV20-1 and TRBJ2-4; D gene uncertain. V was shortened by 6 bases and J by 8 bases, with 23 bases between the two germline ends. The CDR3 is 15 amino acids. Per the germline V gene, CDR1 is DFQATT and CDR2 is SNEGSKA (reference sequence).

This clonotype was observed a handful of times. Relative to the germline gene, one junction end is altered; a read error may explain this. This chain links TRBV12-3 or TRBV12-4 with TRBJ2-5; possibly TRBD2 for D (6 bases). The CDR3 is 14 residues long. CDR3 sequence: CASSLSAGREAQYF. The CDR3 DNA reads as TGTGCCAGCAGTTTATCGGCGGGAAGAGAGGCCCAGTACTTC.

This rearrangement joins TRBV11-2 to TRBJ2-2; 7 bases align to TRBD1. Germline CDR1 is SGHAT and CDR2 is FQNNGV. V trimming: 7 bases; J trimming: 7 bases; junction bases outside the gene matches: 9. This CDR3 region has 14 residues. Written as DNA, the CDR3 is TGTGCCAGCACACACAACAGGGGCGACGGGGAGCTGTTTTTT. This codes for CASTHNRGDGELFF.

This clonotype was observed many times. This chain links TRBV7-9 with TRBJ1-6; D call uncertain. CDR1 and CDR2 from the germline V gene are SEHNR and FQNEAQ (reference sequence). There are 14 residues in the CDR3. Deletions cut 0 bases from V and 5 bases from J, with 5 bases between. CDR3 nucleotide sequence: TGTGCCAGCAGCTTAGCTCACGATAATTCACCCCTCCACTTT. Its translation is CASSLAHDNSPLHF.

The chain combines TRBV4-2 with TRBJ2-7; D gene ambiguous. Trimming shortened V by 2 bases and J by 2 bases, and 16 bases separated the two germline ends. This CDR3 contains 16 residues. Germline V gives CDR1 LGHNA, CDR2 YNFKEQ. CDR3 in amino acids: CASSQLLTEPPYEQYF. The CDR3 nucleotides read TGTGCCAGCAGCCAACTCCTGACGGAACCCCCCTACGAGCAGTACTTC.

The gene calls are TRBV6-1 and TRBJ2-2, with D hard to call. V was clipped by 3 bases and J by 1 base, with 6 bases between them. CDR1 MNHNS and CDR2 SASEGT come from the germline V gene. The length of the CDR3 is 14 residues. The CDR3 loop reads CASSELGNTGELFF. The CDR3 nucleotides read TGTGCCAGCAGTGAGTTGGGGAACACCGGGGAGCTGTTTTTT.

The sample holds many counts of this clonotype. The chain carries TRBV7-9 and TRBJ2-7, with 12 bases matching TRBD2. The germline CDR1 and CDR2 sequences are SEHNR and FQNEAQ (reference sequence). V shed 4 bases and J 13 bases; nucleotides not matched to a gene: 2. The CDR3 is made up of 11 amino acids. CDR3 sequence: CASSSGLAGYF. DNA of the CDR3: TGTGCCAGCAGCTCGGGACTAGCGGGTTACTTC.

This clonotype was picked up a small number of times. This sequence joins TRBV6-5 and TRBJ2-4; D uncertain. The CDR3 runs to 15 residues. V was shortened by 5 bases and J by 1 base, with 12 bases between the two germline ends. Germline CDR1 reads MNHEY; CDR2 reads SVGAGI. The CDR3 DNA sequence: TGTGCCAGCAGTACTCGGGCCGGGGCCAAAAACATTCAGTACTTC. As protein: CASSTRAGAKNIQYF.

There are many counts of this clonotype. The chain uses TRBV20-1 and TRBJ2-5; 12 nucleotides line up with TRBD2. The germline V gene encodes CDR1 DFQATT and CDR2 SNEGSKA (reference sequence). V lost 8 bases to trimming and J lost 6 bases; unmatched junction nucleotides: 13. The CDR3 has 15 amino acids. CDR3 nucleotides: TGCAGTACCTCGACTAGCGGGAGAATAAGGAAGACCCAGTACTTC. The encoded protein is CSTSTSGRIRKTQYF.

This rearrangement joins TRBV6-5 to TRBJ1-5, with TRBD1 matching 9 bases. CDR1 MNHEY and CDR2 SVGAGI come from the germline V gene. V was pared by 0 bases and J by 6 bases, with 3 bases of the junction left unmatched. The CDR3 totals 15 residues. The CDR3, as DNA: TGTGCCAGCAGTTACTCCGGGACAGGGTTTCAGCCCCAGCATTTT. Translating gives CASSYSGTGFQPQHF.

This clonotype was seen repeatedly, ten times or more. The chain recombines TRBV20-1 with TRBJ2-7; 8 bases are shared with TRBD2. Trimming cost V 3 bases and J 4 bases; bases outside gene matches: 8. The germline CDR1 and CDR2 sequences are DFQATT and SNEGSKA (reference sequence). There are 14 residues in the CDR3. The CDR3 loop is CSARPGTSGYEQYF. The CDR3 DNA follows: TGCAGTGCTAGGCCCGGGACTAGTGGGTACGAGCAGTACTTC.